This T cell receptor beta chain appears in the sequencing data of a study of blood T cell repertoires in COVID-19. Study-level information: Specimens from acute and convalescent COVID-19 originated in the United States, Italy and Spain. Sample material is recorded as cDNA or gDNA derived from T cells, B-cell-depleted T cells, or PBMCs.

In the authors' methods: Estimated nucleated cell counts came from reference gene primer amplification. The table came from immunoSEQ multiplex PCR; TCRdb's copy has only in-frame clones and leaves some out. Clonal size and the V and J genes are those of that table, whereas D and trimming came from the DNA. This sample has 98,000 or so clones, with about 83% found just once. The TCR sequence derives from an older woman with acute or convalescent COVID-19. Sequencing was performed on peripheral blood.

The CDR3 bases are TGTGCCAGCCAGAAGGGAGGGAGCTCCTACAATGAGCAGTTCTTC. Protein: CASQKGGSSYNEQFF. The J gene is TRBJ2-1, the V gene TRBV2, with 7 nucleotides matching TRBD2. CDR1 SNHLY and CDR2 FYNNEI come from the germline V gene. V dropped 8 bases and J dropped 0; count of bases not matched to a gene: 7. The CDR3 totals 15 residues.